This T cell receptor (beta chain) was retrieved from a study of radiation and T cells in renal cell carcinoma. V was pared by 0 bases and J by 5 bases, with 7 bases of the junction left unmatched. Per the germline V gene, CDR1 is SGDLS and CDR2 is YYNGEE. This CDR3 has 16 amino acids. Time point here: blood 2 weeks post-SBRT. Specified treatment: 15 Gy SBRT to primary tumor, nephrectomy 4 weeks later. The patient's renal cell carcinoma had clear cell pathology. Produced via immunoSEQ multiplex PCR; TCRdb's table is partial and in-frame only. The data contain roughly 130,000 clones, roughly 91% of them singletons.

The clonotype originates from a woman between 65 and 79 years old with renal cell carcinoma. The specimen was blood, collected from a patient whose treatment included radiotherapy and nephrectomy. The chain couples TRBV9 to TRBJ2-2, with 7 bases fitting TRBD1. The DNA for the CDR3 is TGTGCCAGCAGCGTAGTGTTAGCAGGGGGAACCGGGGAGCTGTTTTTT. It encodes CASSVVLAGGTGELFF.